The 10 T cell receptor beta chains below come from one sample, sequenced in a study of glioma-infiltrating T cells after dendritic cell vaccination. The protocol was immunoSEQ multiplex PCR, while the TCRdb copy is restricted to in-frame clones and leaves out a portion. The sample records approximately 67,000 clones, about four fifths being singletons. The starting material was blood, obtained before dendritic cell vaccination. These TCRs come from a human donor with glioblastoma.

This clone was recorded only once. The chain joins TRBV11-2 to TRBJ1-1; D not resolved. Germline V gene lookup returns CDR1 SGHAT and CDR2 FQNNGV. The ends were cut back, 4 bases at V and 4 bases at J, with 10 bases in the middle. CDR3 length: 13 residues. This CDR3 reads CASSSTWVTEAFF. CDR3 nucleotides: TGTGCCAGCAGCTCGACATGGGTCACTGAAGCTTTCTTT.

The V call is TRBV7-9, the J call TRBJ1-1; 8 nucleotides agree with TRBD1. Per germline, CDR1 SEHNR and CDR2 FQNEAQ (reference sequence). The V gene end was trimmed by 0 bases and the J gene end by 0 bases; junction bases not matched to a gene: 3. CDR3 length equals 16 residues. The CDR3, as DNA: TGTGCCAGCAGCTTAGCCGGGACAGGTGTGAACACTGAAGCTTTCTTT. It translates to CASSLAGTGVNTEAFF.

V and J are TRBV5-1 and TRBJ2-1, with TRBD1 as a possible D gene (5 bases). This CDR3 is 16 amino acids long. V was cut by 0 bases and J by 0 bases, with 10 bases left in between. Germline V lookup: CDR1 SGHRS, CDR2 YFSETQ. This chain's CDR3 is CASSLEAGNSYNEQFF. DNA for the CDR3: TGCGCCAGCAGCTTGGAGGCAGGGAACTCCTACAATGAGCAGTTCTTC.

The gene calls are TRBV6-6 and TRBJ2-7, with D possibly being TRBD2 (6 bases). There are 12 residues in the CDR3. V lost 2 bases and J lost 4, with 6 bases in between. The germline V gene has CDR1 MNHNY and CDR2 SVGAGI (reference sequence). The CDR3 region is CASSYAGYEQYF. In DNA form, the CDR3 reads TGTGCCAGCAGTTACGCGGGGTACGAGCAGTACTTC.

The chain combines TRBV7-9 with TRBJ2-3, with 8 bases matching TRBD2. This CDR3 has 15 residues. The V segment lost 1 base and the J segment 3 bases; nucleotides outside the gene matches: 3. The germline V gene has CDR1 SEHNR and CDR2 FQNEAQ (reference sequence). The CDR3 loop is CASSLGERGTDTQYF. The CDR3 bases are TGTGCCAGCAGCTTAGGTGAGCGGGGGACAGATACGCAGTATTTT.

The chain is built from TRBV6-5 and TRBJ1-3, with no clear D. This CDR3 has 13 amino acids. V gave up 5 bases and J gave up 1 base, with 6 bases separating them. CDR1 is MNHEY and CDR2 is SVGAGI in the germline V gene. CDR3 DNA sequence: TGTGCCAGCAGTCGGGAGTCTGGAAACACCATATATTTT. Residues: CASSRESGNTIYF.

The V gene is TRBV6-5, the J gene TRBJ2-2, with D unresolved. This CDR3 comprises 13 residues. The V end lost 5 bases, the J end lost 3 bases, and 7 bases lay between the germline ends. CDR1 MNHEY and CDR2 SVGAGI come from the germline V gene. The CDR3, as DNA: TGTGCCAGCAGTCCTTACTACACCGGGGAGCTGTTTTTT. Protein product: CASSPYYTGELFF.

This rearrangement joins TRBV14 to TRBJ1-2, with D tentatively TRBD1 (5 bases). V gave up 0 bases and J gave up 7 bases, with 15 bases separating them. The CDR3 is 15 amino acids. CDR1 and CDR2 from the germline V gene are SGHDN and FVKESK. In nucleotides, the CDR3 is TGTGCCAGCAGCCAAGATTTAGGGGACTTACTTGGCTACACCTTC. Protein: CASSQDLGDLLGYTF. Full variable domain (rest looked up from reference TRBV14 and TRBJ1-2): EAGVTQFPSHSVIEKGQTVTLRCDPISGHDNLYWYRRVMGKEIKFLLHFVKESKQDESGMPNNRFLAERTGGTYSTLKVQPAELEDSGVYFCASSQDLGDLLGYTFGSGTRLTVV.

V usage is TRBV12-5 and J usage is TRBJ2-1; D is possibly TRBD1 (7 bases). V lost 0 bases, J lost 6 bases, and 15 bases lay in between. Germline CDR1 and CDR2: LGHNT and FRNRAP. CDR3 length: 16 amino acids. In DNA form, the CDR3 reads TGTGCTAGTGGTTTGGTACTGACAGGGAGGCCCAATGAGCAGTTCTTC. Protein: CASGLVLTGRPNEQFF.

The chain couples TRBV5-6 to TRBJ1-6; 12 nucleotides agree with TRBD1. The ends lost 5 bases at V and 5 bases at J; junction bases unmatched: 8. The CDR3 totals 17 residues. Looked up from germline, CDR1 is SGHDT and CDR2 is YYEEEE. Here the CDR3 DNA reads TGTGCCAGCAGGTCGGGACAGGGGGCATTGGATAATTCACCCCTCCACTTT. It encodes CASRSGQGALDNSPLHF.